This T cell receptor (beta chain) is drawn from a study of blood T cell repertoires in COVID-19. Looking at the study overall: T cells, B-cell-depleted T cells, or PBMCs provided the cDNA or gDNA that served as material.

Germline V CDR1 and CDR2: SGHDN, FVKESK. The germline V and J ends were trimmed by 1 base and 0 bases, with 13 bases remaining between them. The CDR3 is 16 residues long. A few counts support this clone. Cohort allocation depended upon clinical history that participants reported. Symptom resolution, clearance, or two negative PCRs marked donors in Cohort 3 as recovered. Original handling: Reference gene primer amplification gave estimated nucleated cell counts. The repertoire was sequenced with immunoSEQ multiplex PCR; TCRdb's copy has only in-frame clones and lacks some. The V and J calls and clone size are taken from that table; D and trimming were inferred from the DNA. The sample carries about 480,000 clones, roughly 90% recorded once.

The chain employs TRBV14 and TRBJ2-7, with a possible D match to TRBD1 (5 bases). Material for sequencing was PBMCs or T cells enriched from blood (not recorded which). This TCR came from a woman in her thirties or forties who had recovered from COVID-19. CDR3: CASSQGTLFSSYEQYF. CDR3 nucleotide sequence: TGTGCCAGCAGCCAAGGGACACTCTTTAGCTCCTACGAGCAGTACTTC.